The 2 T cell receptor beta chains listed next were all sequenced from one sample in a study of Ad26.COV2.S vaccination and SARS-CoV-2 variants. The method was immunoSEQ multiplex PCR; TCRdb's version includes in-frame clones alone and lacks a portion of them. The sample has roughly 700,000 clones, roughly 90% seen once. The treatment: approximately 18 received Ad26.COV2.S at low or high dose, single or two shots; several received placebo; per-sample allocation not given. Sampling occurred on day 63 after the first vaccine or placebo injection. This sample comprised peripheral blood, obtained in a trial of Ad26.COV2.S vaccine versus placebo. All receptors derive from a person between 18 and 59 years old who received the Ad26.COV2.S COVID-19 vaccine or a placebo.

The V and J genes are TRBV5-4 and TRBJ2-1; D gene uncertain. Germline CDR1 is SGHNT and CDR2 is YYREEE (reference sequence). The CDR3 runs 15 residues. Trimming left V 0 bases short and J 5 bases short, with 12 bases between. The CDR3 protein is CASSLDPKAHNEQFF. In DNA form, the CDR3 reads TGTGCCAGCAGCTTGGATCCTAAGGCCCACAATGAGCAGTTCTTC.

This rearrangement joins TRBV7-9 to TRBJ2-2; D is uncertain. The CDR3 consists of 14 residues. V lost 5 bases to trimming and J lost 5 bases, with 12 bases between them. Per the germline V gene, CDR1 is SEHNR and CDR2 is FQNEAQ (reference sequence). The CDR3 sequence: CASSTFGGTGELFF. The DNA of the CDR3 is TGTGCCAGCAGCACCTTCGGTGGGACCGGGGAGCTGTTTTTT.